This T cell receptor beta chain is drawn from a study of somatic mutations in cytotoxic T cells in rheumatoid arthritis. Sequencing used immunoSEQ multiplex PCR; TCRdb keeps in-frame clones, though not all of them. The data contain 20,000 to 25,000 clones, 70% to 90% of them singletons. The control group consisted of fewer than 25 healthy blood donors, whose median age was roughly 60 years (range about 21-80) and of whom 55% were female. The sequence was obtained from a woman aged 50 to 60 in good health. The sample comprised CD8+ T cells sorted from blood.

Here the CDR3 reads CASSQVGGGVGEKLFF. CDR3 DNA sequence: TGTGCCAGCAGCCAAGTTGGGGGGGGCGTGGGTGAAAAACTGTTTTTT. The V and J genes are TRBV4-2 and TRBJ1-4, with TRBD1 as a possible D gene (6 bases). The germline V gene has CDR1 LGHNA and CDR2 YNFKEQ. CDR3 length: 16 amino acids. Trimming cost V 1 base and J 7 bases, with 16 bases left between them.